This T cell receptor (beta chain) was obtained from a study of shared clonotypes between healthy human individuals. Broader study findings: The study found approximately 5% of naive CD4 clonotypes shared across a few donors.

Turning to this clone: The antigen is undetermined.

The assay was immunoSEQ multiplex PCR, and TCRdb's table has in-frame clones only and misses some. The sample lists a few million clones, over 85% occurring once. CDR1 and CDR2 from the germline V gene are MNHNS and SASEGT. V dropped 7 bases and J dropped 1 base, with 9 bases sitting between them. The CDR3 extends over 13 amino acids. The sample consisted of naive CD4+ T cells from PBMCs. The subset was: CD45RA+ positively selected. This chain uses TRBV6-1 with TRBJ2-3, with D possibly being TRBD1 (5 bases). The receptor was derived from a man aged 18 to 29 in good health. Some clones in this sample may be carry-over from other donors' samples. CDR3 in DNA: TGTGCCAGCAAGAAGACAGGCACAGATACGCAGTATTTT. This translates into CASKKTGTDTQYF.